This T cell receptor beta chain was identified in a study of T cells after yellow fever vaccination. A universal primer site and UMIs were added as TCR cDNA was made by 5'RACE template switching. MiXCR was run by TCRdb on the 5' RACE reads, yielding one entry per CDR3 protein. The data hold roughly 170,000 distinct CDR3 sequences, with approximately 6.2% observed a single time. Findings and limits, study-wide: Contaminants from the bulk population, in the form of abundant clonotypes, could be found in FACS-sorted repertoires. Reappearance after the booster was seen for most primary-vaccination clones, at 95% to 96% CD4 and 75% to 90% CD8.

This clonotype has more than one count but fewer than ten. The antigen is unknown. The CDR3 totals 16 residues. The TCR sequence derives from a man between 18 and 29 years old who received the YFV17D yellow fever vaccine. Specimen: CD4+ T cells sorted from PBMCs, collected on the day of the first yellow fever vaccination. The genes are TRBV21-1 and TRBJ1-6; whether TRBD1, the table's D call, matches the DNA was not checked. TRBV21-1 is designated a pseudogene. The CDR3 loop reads CASSKTKGQGQPPLHF. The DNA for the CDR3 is TGTGCCAGCAGCAAGACTAAGGGACAGGGGCAGCCACCCCTCCACTTT.